Listed here are 9 T cell receptor beta chains from one sample, sequenced in a study of CD8 T cells in Susac syndrome. Reverse transcription of roughly 0.45 to 1 ug RNA was performed with random hexamers. TCRdb reprocessed the immunoSEQ multiplex PCR reads via MiXCR and lists one record per CDR3 protein. Here the sample spans 400,000 or so distinct CDR3 sequences, 85% being singletons. Specimen: CD8+ T cells from PBMCs. The receptors derive from a human donor with multiple sclerosis.

The chain links TRBV15 to TRBJ2-7; D gene ambiguous. Trimming left V 5 bases short and J 2 bases short, with 16 bases between. From germline, CDR1 is LNHNV and CDR2 YYDKDF (reference sequence). The CDR3 runs 15 residues. For the CDR3, the DNA is TGTGCCACCAGCGGCCCCCTGGCAGGAACCTACGAGCAGTACTTC. It codes for CATSGPLAGTYEQYF.

The chain joins TRBV10-3 to TRBJ1-1; TRBD1 agrees at 10 bases. Germline-derived CDR1 and CDR2 are ENHRY and SYGVKD. This CDR3 has 15 amino acids. V trimming: 0 bases; J trimming: 5 bases; junction bases outside the gene matches: 3. The CDR3: CAISESGQGITEAFF. DNA of the CDR3: TGTGCCATCAGTGAGTCGGGACAGGGGATAACTGAAGCTTTCTTT.

CDR3: CASSRARDFSYEQYF. The CDR3 DNA is TGCGCCAGCAGCCGCGCCCGGGACTTTTCCTACGAGCAGTACTTC. The rearrangement links TRBV4-1 to TRBJ2-7; D possibly corresponds to TRBD2 (6 bases). CDR1 and CDR2 (germline): MGHRA, YSYEKL. This CDR3 contains 15 residues. V lost 4 bases to trimming and J lost 1 base, with 14 bases between them.

With regard to this clonotype: One end of the junction does not line up with germline, which may come from a read error. The chain has TRBV4-1 and TRBJ2-3; weak D call: TRBD2 (5 bases). The CDR3 has 16 residues. CDR1 and CDR2 from the germline V gene are MGHRA and YSYEKL. CDR3 sequence reads: CASSQALAYSTDTQYF. The CDR3 bases are TGCGCCAGCAGTCAAGCCTTAGCGTATAGCACAGATACGCAGTATTTT.

The chain employs TRBV7-9 and TRBJ2-1; D uncertain. The CDR3 totals 14 residues. Germline values: CDR1 SEHNR, CDR2 FQNEAQ (reference sequence). Deletions cut 4 bases from V and 3 bases from J, with 10 bases between. This chain's CDR3 is CASSSEAYYNEQFF. CDR3 in DNA: TGTGCCAGCAGCTCAGAGGCGTACTACAATGAGCAGTTCTTC.

This chain uses TRBV25-1 with TRBJ2-7; TRBD2 might be the D (6 bases). The germline V gene has CDR1 MGHDK and CDR2 SYGVNS. Trimming shortened V by 1 base and J by 6 bases, and 31 bases separated the two germline ends. The CDR3 has 20 amino acids. This CDR3 reads CASSESWRGVSGTEQGEQYF. The CDR3 DNA follows: TGTGCCAGCAGTGAATCCTGGAGGGGCGTCTCTGGGACTGAGCAGGGCGAGCAGTACTTC.

The chain links TRBV27 to TRBJ2-1; D is tentatively TRBD1 or TRBD2 (6 bases each). The germline V and J ends were trimmed by 5 bases and 9 bases, with 20 bases remaining between them. Germline CDR1 is MNHEY and CDR2 is SMNVEV (reference sequence). The CDR3 totals 15 residues. The CDR3 DNA reads as TGTGCCAGCAGTCCTTTGCTGGGGGGCGGAGGTGAGCAGTTCTTC. It specifies CASSPLLGGGGEQFF.

The rearrangement links TRBV4-1 to TRBJ2-1; 14 bases match TRBD2. Germline lookup yields CDR1 MGHRA and CDR2 YSYEKL. This CDR3 contains 16 residues. Trimming took 0 bases from V and 10 from J; bases not matched to a gene: 5. CDR3 amino acids: CASSQEEGTSGREQFF. The CDR3 bases are TGCGCCAGCAGCCAAGAGGAGGGGACTAGCGGGAGAGAGCAGTTCTTC.

This chain joins TRBV30 and TRBJ1-1; D is possibly TRBD1 (5 bases). Germline CDR1 and CDR2: GTSNPN and SVGIG (reference sequence). Trimming took off 8 bases at V and 7 bases at J, with 20 bases between the two ends. The CDR3 loop spans 13 amino acids. This chain's CDR3 is CAITGGVRFEAFF. The CDR3 DNA is TGTGCCATCACCGGGGGGGTGAGATTTGAAGCTTTCTTT.